Listed here are 18 T cell receptor beta chains from one sample, sequenced in a study of blood T cells in healthy people across ages. A second roughly 7 to 12 cycle PCR used barcoded and J-beta primers. TCRdb called the 5' RACE reads again in MiXCR, with one record for every CDR3 protein. The sample carries more than 550,000 distinct CDR3 sequences, approximately 21% recorded once. Input material: blood. Source of these receptors: a man aged 65 to 79 in good health.

The rearrangement joins TRBV10-1 to TRBJ2-2; no clear D. The germline V and J ends were trimmed by 7 bases and 3 bases, with 9 bases remaining between them. From germline, CDR1 is WNHNN and CDR2 SYGVQD (reference sequence). The CDR3 is made up of 13 amino acids. The CDR3 here is CASMHRDTGELFF. In DNA, the CDR3 is TGCGCCAGCATGCACAGAGACACCGGGGAGCTGTTTTTT.

V is TRBV12-3 or TRBV12-4 and J is TRBJ2-5; D ambiguous. V gave up 6 bases and J gave up 2 bases, with 16 bases separating them. CDR3 length: 15 residues. The CDR3 region has the DNA TGTGCCAGCAGCACGCGCCAGAACCTTCAAGAGACCCAGTACTTC. It encodes CASSTRQNLQETQYF.

The gene calls are TRBV4-1 and TRBJ2-5; 10 bases align to TRBD2. With 0 bases clipped from V and 5 bases from J, the junction kept 9 bases outside the gene matches. The germline V gene encodes CDR1 MGHRA and CDR2 YSYEKL. CDR3 length equals 17 residues. The CDR3 bases are TGCGCCAGCAGCCAAGATGAGCGGGGGGGCCTCAGTGAGACCCAGTACTTC. Amino acids: CASSQDERGGLSETQYF.

CDR3 loop: CASSPGQLSNQPQHF. CDR3 bases: TGTGCCAGCTCACCAGGACAGTTAAGCAATCAGCCCCAGCATTTT. The genes are TRBV18 and TRBJ1-5; TRBD1 might be the D (6 bases). The CDR3 has 15 amino acids. The ends were cut back, 2 bases at V and 1 base at J, with 9 bases in the middle. Germline CDR1 KGHSH, CDR2 LQKENI. The full variable domain, completed using reference TRBV18 and TRBJ1-5, is NAGVMQNPRHLVRRRGQEARLRCSPMKGHSHVYWYRQLPEEGLKFMVYLQKENIIDESGMPKERFSAEFPKEGPSILRIQQVVRGDSAAYFCASSPGQLSNQPQHFGDGTRLSIL.

The chain carries TRBV5-1 and TRBJ1-1; tentatively, D is TRBD1 (5 bases). The CDR3 has 16 amino acids. Trimming removed 6 bases at V and 0 bases at J, with 18 bases between. Per germline, CDR1 SGHRS and CDR2 YFSETQ. CDR3 sequence reads: CASTPTYRLMNTEAFF. DNA of the CDR3: TGCGCCAGCACCCCCACCTACAGGCTAATGAACACTGAAGCTTTCTTT.

This clonotype was counted a few times. CDR3 DNA: TGTGCCAGCAGTCGACAACTAGGACAGGGATCAGATACGCAGTATTTT. This sequence encodes CASSRQLGQGSDTQYF. The V gene is TRBV6-5, the J gene TRBJ2-3, with 8 bases fitting TRBD1. V shed 5 bases and J 4 bases; nucleotides not matched to a gene: 11. The CDR3 is 16 residues long. The germline V gene encodes CDR1 MNHEY and CDR2 SVGAGI.

The CDR3 DNA follows: TGTGCCAGCAGCTCCCCCCCAGCGGGAGACCACAATGAGCAGTTCTTC. It translates to CASSSPPAGDHNEQFF. The J gene is TRBJ2-1, the V gene TRBV7-3; 8 nucleotides match TRBD2. The CDR3 extends over 16 amino acids. CDR1 and CDR2 (germline): SGHTA, FQGTGA. V lost 4 bases and J lost 5; bases outside the gene matches: 10.

CDR3 protein: CSAGDGGHLQETQYF. The CDR3 DNA reads TGCAGTGCTGGGGACGGGGGACACCTACAAGAGACCCAGTACTTC. V and J are TRBV20-1 and TRBJ2-5, with D perhaps matching TRBD1 or TRBD2 (6 bases each). Germline CDR1 is DFQATT and CDR2 is SNEGSKA (reference sequence). V lost 5 bases to trimming and J lost 2 bases, with 18 bases between them. CDR3 length: 15 residues.

V is TRBV20-1 and J is TRBJ1-2; D is undetermined. V was clipped by 3 bases and J by 4 bases, with 9 bases between them. The germline V gene encodes CDR1 DFQATT and CDR2 SNEGSKA (reference sequence). The CDR3 is 12 amino acids. The CDR3 reads CSARGWVYGYTF. Written as DNA, the CDR3 is TGCAGTGCTAGGGGTTGGGTCTATGGCTACACCTTC.

This clonotype was counted only a few times. CDR3 protein: CASTQTTETQYF. In DNA form, the CDR3 reads TGTGCCAGCACTCAAACGACAGAGACCCAGTACTTC. J is TRBJ2-5 and V is TRBV12-3 or TRBV12-4; no clear D. CDR3 length equals 12 residues. Trimming removed 7 bases at V and 4 bases at J, with 10 bases between.

At least ten counts were recorded for this clonotype. The V and J genes are TRBV4-2 and TRBJ2-1, with 7 bases lining up with TRBD2. The germline V gene encodes CDR1 LGHNA and CDR2 YNFKEQ. V dropped 6 bases and J dropped 6; count of bases not matched to a gene: 5. This CDR3 has 13 amino acids. In DNA form, the CDR3 reads TGTGCCAGCAGAACGGGGGGTGGCAATGAGCAGTTCTTC. This encodes CASRTGGGNEQFF.

As regards this clonotype: A much larger clone differs from this one at a single base, so this may be a read error. The chain couples TRBV5-1 to TRBJ2-3, with a weak D call TRBD1 (5 bases). CDR3 size: 16 residues. The germline V gene has CDR1 SGHRS and CDR2 YFSETQ. The DNA of the CDR3 is TGCACCAGCAGCTTGGCCACAGGCTACGGCACAGATACGCAGTATTTT. As protein: CTSSLATGYGTDTQYF.

This chain links TRBV6-6 with TRBJ2-1; 13 positions agree with TRBD2. This CDR3 contains 17 residues. CDR1 MNHNY and CDR2 SVGAGI come from the germline V gene (reference sequence). V lost 2 bases, J lost 2 bases, and 3 bases stayed unmatched. DNA for the CDR3: TGTGCCAGCAGTTACGGGACTAGCGGGACCCCCTACAATGAGCAGTTCTTC. Protein sequence: CASSYGTSGTPYNEQFF.

This chain links TRBV6-2 or TRBV6-3 with TRBJ2-4; 8 bases match TRBD1. The germline V gene encodes CDR1 MNHEY and CDR2 SVGEGT. This CDR3 comprises 12 residues. Trimming at V came to 6 bases and at J to 5 bases, leaving 0 bases not matched to a gene. The CDR3 loop reads CASRDRENIQYF. In DNA form, the CDR3 reads TGTGCCAGCAGGGACAGGGAAAACATTCAGTACTTC.

The chain joins TRBV15 to TRBJ1-2, with TRBD1 as a possible D gene (5 bases). This CDR3 spans 17 amino acids. The V end was cut by 3 bases, the J end by 2 bases, with 19 bases between. Germline V CDR1 and CDR2: LNHNV, YYDKDF (reference sequence). CDR3 coding DNA: TGTGCCACCAGCAGGGGCCAAACAGGAGTTCTAAACTATGGCTACACCTTC. Protein sequence: CATSRGQTGVLNYGYTF.

This clonotype showed up just a few times. The chain combines TRBV29-1 with TRBJ2-3; TRBD2 aligns across 10 bases. The germline gives CDR1 SQVTM, CDR2 ANQGSEA. V lost 4 bases to trimming and J lost 3 bases; unmatched junction nucleotides: 4. This CDR3 has 14 amino acids. CDR3 amino acids: CSVASGSGTDTQYF. For the CDR3, the DNA is TGCAGCGTTGCTAGCGGGAGTGGTACAGATACGCAGTATTTT.

The rearrangement joins TRBV13 to TRBJ1-1; possible D gene TRBD1, 5 bases. Trimming pared 3 bases from V and 10 bases from J, leaving 15 bases between. This CDR3 has 13 residues. Germline V lookup: CDR1 PRHDT, CDR2 FYEKMQ (reference sequence). In DNA, the CDR3 is TGTGCCAGCAGCTTTGAAGGTCGGGGGGTAGCTTTCTTT. Amino acids: CASSFEGRGVAFF.

The chain combines TRBV6-1 with TRBJ2-1; 8 bases match TRBD1. With V trimmed by 5 bases and J by 1 base, 13 bases remained unmatched. The CDR3 is 18 residues long. The germline CDR1 and CDR2 sequences are MNHNS and SASEGT. CDR3 coding DNA: TGTGCCAGCAGTAAAAGGCGGGGACAGGAGGATTCCTACAATGAGCAGTTCTTC. It translates to CASSKRRGQEDSYNEQFF.